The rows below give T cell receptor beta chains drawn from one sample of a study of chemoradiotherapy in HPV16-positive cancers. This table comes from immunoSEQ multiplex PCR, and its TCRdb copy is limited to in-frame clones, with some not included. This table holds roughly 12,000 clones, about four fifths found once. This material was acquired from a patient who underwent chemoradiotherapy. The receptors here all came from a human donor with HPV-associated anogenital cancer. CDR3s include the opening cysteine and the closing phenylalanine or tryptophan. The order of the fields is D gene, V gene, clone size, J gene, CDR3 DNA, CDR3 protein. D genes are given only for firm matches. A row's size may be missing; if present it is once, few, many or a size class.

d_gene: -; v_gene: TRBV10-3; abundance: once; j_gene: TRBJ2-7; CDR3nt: TGTGCCATCAGTGAGTCGAATCGGCAGGGTTACCTCTTC; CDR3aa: CAISESNRQGYLF
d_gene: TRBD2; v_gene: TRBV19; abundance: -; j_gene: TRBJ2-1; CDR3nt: TGTGCCAGTAGTATTCAGGGACTAGCGGGGGACAATGAGCAGTTCTTC; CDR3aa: CASSIQGLAGDNEQFF
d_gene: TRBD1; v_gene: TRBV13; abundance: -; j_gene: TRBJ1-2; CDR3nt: TGTGCCAGCAGCCCCCCCGGTGGGGGACAGGGTTACTATGGCTACACCTTC; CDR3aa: CASSPPGGGQGYYGYTF
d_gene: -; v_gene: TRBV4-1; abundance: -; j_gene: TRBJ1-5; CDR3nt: TGCGCCAGCAGCCAAGTTAGGTATAAGCCCCAGCATTTT; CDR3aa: CASSQVRYKPQHF
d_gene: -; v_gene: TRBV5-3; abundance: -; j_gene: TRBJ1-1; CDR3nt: TGTGCCAGAAGCCCGCGCGGAGCCATGAACACTGAAGCTTTCTTT; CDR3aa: CARSPRGAMNTEAFF
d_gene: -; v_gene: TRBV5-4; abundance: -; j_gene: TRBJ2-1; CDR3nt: TGTGCCAGCAGTTATAACAGGAATTCCTACAATGAGCAGTTCTTC; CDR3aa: CASSYNRNSYNEQFF
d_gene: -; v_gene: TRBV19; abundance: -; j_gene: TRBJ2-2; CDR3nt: TGTGCCAGTAGTAACACCGGGGAGCTGTTTTTT; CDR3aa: CASSNTGELFF
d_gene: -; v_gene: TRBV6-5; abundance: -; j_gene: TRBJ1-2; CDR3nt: TGTGCCAGCAGTTACACGTGGGAACAGACTAACTATGGCTACACCTTC; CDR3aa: CASSYTWEQTNYGYTF
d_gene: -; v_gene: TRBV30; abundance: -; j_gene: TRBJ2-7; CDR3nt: TGTGCCTGGAGTTTCAAAGGGGCTGGCGAGCAGTACTTC; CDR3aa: CAWSFKGAGEQYF
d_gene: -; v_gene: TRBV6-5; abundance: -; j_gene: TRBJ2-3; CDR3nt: TGTGCCAGCAGCCGGGACCCGGCAGATACGCAGTATTTT; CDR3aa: CASSRDPADTQYF
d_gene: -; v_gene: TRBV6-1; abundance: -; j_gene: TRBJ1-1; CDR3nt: TGTGCCAGCAGTGAAGTCCCGACATTGAACACTGAAGCTTTCTTT; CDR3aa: CASSEVPTLNTEAFF
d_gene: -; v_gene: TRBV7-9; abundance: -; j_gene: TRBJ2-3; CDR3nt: TGTGCCAGCAGCTTTGAACTCCCGACAGATACGCAGTATTTT; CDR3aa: CASSFELPTDTQYF
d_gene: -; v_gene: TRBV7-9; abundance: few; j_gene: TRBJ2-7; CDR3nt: TGTGCCAGCAGCTTGTACTCCAGGGGCGGCCACGAGCAGTACTTC; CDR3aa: CASSLYSRGGHEQYF
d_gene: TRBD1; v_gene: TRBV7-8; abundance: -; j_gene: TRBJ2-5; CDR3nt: TGTGCCAGCAGCTCAGCAGGGGGTCCAGAGACCCAGTACTTC; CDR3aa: CASSSAGGPETQYF